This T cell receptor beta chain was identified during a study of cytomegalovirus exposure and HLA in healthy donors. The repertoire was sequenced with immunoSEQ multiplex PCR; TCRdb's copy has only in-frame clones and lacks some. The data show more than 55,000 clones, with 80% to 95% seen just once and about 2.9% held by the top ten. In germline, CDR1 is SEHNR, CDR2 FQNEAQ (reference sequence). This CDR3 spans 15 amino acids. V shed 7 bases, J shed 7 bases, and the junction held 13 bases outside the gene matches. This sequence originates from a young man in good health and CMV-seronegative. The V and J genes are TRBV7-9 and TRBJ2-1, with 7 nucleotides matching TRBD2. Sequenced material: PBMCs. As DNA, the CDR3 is TGTGCCAGCAACCCGGGCGGGCTAGCGGTAAATGAGCAGTTCTTC. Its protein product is CASNPGGLAVNEQFF. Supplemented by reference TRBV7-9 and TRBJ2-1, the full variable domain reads DTGVSQNPRHKITKRGQNVTFRCDPISEHNRLYWYRQTLGQGPEFLTYFQNEAQLEKSRLLSDRFSAERPKGSFSTLEIQRTEQGDSAMYLCASNPGGLAVNEQFFGPGTRLTVL.